These 20 T cell receptor beta chains share one sample of origin, sequenced in a study of identifying expanded T cells in peripheral blood. This table comes from immunoSEQ multiplex PCR, and its TCRdb copy is limited to in-frame clones, with some not included. The table includes approximately 85,000 clones, just under 85% detected once. Sequenced material: blood. These receptors were taken from a person aged 18-70 years in good health.

This clone was counted between two and nine times. The genes are TRBV9 and TRBJ2-7; D uncertain. CDR3 size: 14 residues. V was shortened by 0 bases and J by 4 bases, with 11 bases between the two germline ends. The germline CDR1 and CDR2 sequences are SGDLS and YYNGEE. The CDR3 loop is CASSVADGPYEQYF. The DNA for the CDR3 is TGTGCCAGCAGCGTAGCGGATGGACCATACGAGCAGTACTTC.

The chain carries TRBV7-2 and TRBJ1-1, with 7 bases fitting TRBD1. This CDR3 has 13 residues. Per the germline V gene, CDR1 is SGHTA and CDR2 is FQGNSA. V lost 5 bases and J lost 4; bases outside the gene matches: 4. As DNA, the CDR3 is TGTGCCAGCAGCCGACAGGGTGCCACTGAAGCTTTCTTT. It translates to CASSRQGATEAFF.

This clone appeared a few times. The chain uses TRBV5-6 and TRBJ1-2; D is perhaps TRBD1 (5 bases). CDR3 length: 15 residues. Germline values: CDR1 SGHDT, CDR2 YYEEEE. Trimming removed 4 bases from V and 5 bases from J, with 18 bases in between. The DNA of the CDR3 is TGTGCCAGCAGCCTCCGGGACCGGGAAGTTTATGGCTACACCTTC. This gives the protein CASSLRDREVYGYTF.

The chain links TRBV29-1 to TRBJ1-3; D is ambiguous. Trimming left V 7 bases short and J 0 bases short, with 10 bases between. The germline V gene has CDR1 SQVTM and CDR2 ANQGSEA. The CDR3 sequence is 13 residues long. CDR3 in amino acids: CSASYSSGNTIYF. The CDR3 DNA reads TGCAGCGCCTCATATAGCTCTGGAAACACCATATATTTT.

This clone has just one count. The J gene is TRBJ1-2, the V gene TRBV25-1, with D maybe TRBD1 (5 bases). V lost 3 bases to trimming and J lost 8 bases, with 7 bases between them. There are 11 residues in the CDR3. Germline CDR1 is MGHDK and CDR2 is SYGVNS. The CDR3 DNA sequence: TGTGCCAGCAGTGAGCAGGGAGGCTACACCTTC. Protein sequence: CASSEQGGYTF.

V is TRBV19 and J is TRBJ1-4, with 8 bases aligning to TRBD1. CDR1 and CDR2 (germline): LNHDA, SQIVND (reference sequence). This CDR3 has 14 amino acids. V shed 11 bases, J shed 6 bases, and the junction held 11 bases outside the gene matches. The CDR3 DNA reads as TGTGCCTCCCGAGGGACAGGACGGGATGAAAAACTGTTTTTT. Translating it yields CASRGTGRDEKLFF.

There are a few counts of this clone. The chain combines TRBV14 with TRBJ2-7; TRBD2 agrees at 10 bases. Unmatched junction bases numbered 7, after V lost 4 bases and J lost 7 bases. The CDR3 runs 14 residues. Looked up from germline, CDR1 is SGHDN and CDR2 is FVKESK. The CDR3 protein is CASSRLAGVLEQYF. The CDR3, as DNA: TGTGCCAGCAGCCGGCTAGCGGGAGTTTTGGAGCAGTACTTC.

J is TRBJ1-1 and V is TRBV6-6, with 11 bases aligning to TRBD1. Trimming at V came to 6 bases and at J to 4 bases, leaving 7 bases not matched to a gene. The germline gives CDR1 MNHNY, CDR2 SVGAGI (reference sequence). The CDR3 runs 15 residues. CDR3 nucleotides: TGTGCCAGCAGCACGGGACAGGGGGGCGGCACTGAAGCTTTCTTT. Translated: CASSTGQGGGTEAFF.

There are a few counts of this clone. CDR3 in amino acids: CASSFSTGGFTEAFF. The CDR3 bases are TGTGCCAGCAGTTTCTCGACAGGGGGCTTCACTGAAGCTTTCTTT. This rearrangement joins TRBV6-5 to TRBJ1-1; TRBD1 aligns across 10 bases. In germline, CDR1 is MNHEY, CDR2 SVGAGI. This CDR3 has 15 residues. J gave up 4 bases and V 4 bases, and 6 bases lay outside the gene matches.

The chain links TRBV28 to TRBJ2-3; 14 positions agree with TRBD2. Germline CDR1 and CDR2: MDHEN and SYDVKM. CDR3 size: 16 residues. Trimming at V came to 5 bases and at J to 3 bases, leaving 4 bases not matched to a gene. This CDR3 is CASSKGLAGETDTQYF. The CDR3 DNA is TGTGCCAGCAGTAAGGGACTAGCGGGAGAGACAGATACGCAGTATTTT.

The genes are TRBV18 and TRBJ1-2; 10 bases are shared with TRBD1. Germline loops: CDR1 KGHSH, CDR2 LQKENI. V lost 6 bases and J lost 5; bases outside the gene matches: 6. This CDR3 is 14 amino acids long. CDR3 sequence (DNA): TGTGCCAGCTCCCCCGGGACAGGGGAATATGGCTACACCTTC. Translation gives CASSPGTGEYGYTF. The complete variable domain, with remaining parts taken from reference TRBV18 and TRBJ1-2, reads NAGVMQNPRHLVRRRGQEARLRCSPMKGHSHVYWYRQLPEEGLKFMVYLQKENIIDESGMPKERFSAEFPKEGPSILRIQQVVRGDSAAYFCASSPGTGEYGYTFGSGTRLTVV.

The J gene is TRBJ2-3, the V gene TRBV6-5; TRBD2 might be the D (5 bases). The germline V gene encodes CDR1 MNHEY and CDR2 SVGAGI. V was trimmed by 6 bases and J by 2 bases, leaving 12 bases between them. This CDR3 region has 14 residues. In DNA form, the CDR3 reads TGTGCCAGCAGGCAAGCAGCGGACACAGATACGCAGTATTTT. This gives the protein CASRQAADTDTQYF.

The chain uses TRBV27 and TRBJ2-7; TRBD1 agrees at 7 bases. CDR1 and CDR2 (germline): MNHEY, SMNVEV (reference sequence). With 1 base clipped from V and 5 bases from J, the junction kept 2 bases outside the gene matches. CDR3 length equals 13 residues. CDR3 protein: CASSLWDSNEQYF. In DNA, the CDR3 is TGTGCCAGCAGTTTATGGGACAGTAACGAGCAGTACTTC.

V usage is TRBV28 and J usage is TRBJ1-2; the D is unclear. This CDR3 is built from 12 residues. V was cut by 3 bases and J by 8 bases, with 10 bases left in between. Per germline, CDR1 MDHEN and CDR2 SYDVKM. The CDR3 DNA reads as TGTGCCAGCAGTTTGGAGGTGTGGGGCTACACCTTC. Translated, it gives CASSLEVWGYTF.

The V gene is TRBV5-5, the J gene TRBJ1-1; no firm D call. Germline loops: CDR1 SGHKS, CDR2 YYEKEE (reference sequence). V was trimmed by 0 bases and J by 8 bases, leaving 14 bases between them. This CDR3 contains 14 residues. CDR3 DNA sequence: TGTGCCAGCAGCTTGGCCAACACAGTGGGGGAAGCTTTCTTT. Its protein is CASSLANTVGEAFF.

This clone was picked up a small number of times. The rearrangement joins TRBV19 to TRBJ2-7; 7 bases map to TRBD1. Germline trimming cut 8 bases from V and 2 bases from J; bases unmatched to any gene: 9. CDR1 is LNHDA and CDR2 is SQIVND in the germline V gene (reference sequence). The CDR3 totals 14 residues. CDR3 sequence (DNA): TGTGCCAGTTCCCAACAGGGGAGCACCTACGAGCAGTACTTC. It encodes CASSQQGSTYEQYF.

The chain joins TRBV11-3 to TRBJ2-2; D possibly corresponds to TRBD2 (5 bases). The CDR3 totals 14 residues. CDR1 and CDR2 from the germline V gene are SGHNT and YENEEA. V was pared by 1 base and J by 4 bases, with 7 bases between. CDR3 residues: CASSLAGITGELFF. The CDR3 bases are TGTGCCAGCAGCTTAGCGGGAATCACCGGGGAGCTGTTTTTT. Based on the CDR3 plus reference TRBV11-3 and TRBJ2-2, the full variable domain is EAGVVQSPRYKIIEKKQPVAFWCNPISGHNTLYWYLQNLGQGPELLIRYENEEAVDDSQLPKDRFSAERLKGVDSTLKIQPAELGDSAVYLCASSLAGITGELFFGEGSRLTVL.

This clone was seen a single time. The chain is built from TRBV18 and TRBJ2-5, with D tentatively TRBD2 (5 bases). CDR3 length: 13 amino acids. The germline V and J ends were trimmed by 3 bases and 4 bases, with 9 bases remaining between them. Germline lookup yields CDR1 KGHSH and CDR2 LQKENI. The CDR3 DNA reads TGTGCCAGCTCACCCTCGGGGTTAGAGACCCAGTACTTC. It translates to CASSPSGLETQYF.

Details on this clone: One end of the junction fails to match germline, which may point to a read error. The chain carries TRBV9 and TRBJ2-5, with 9 bases matching TRBD2. The CDR3 sequence is 16 residues long. From germline, CDR1 is SGDLS and CDR2 YYNGEE. For the CDR3, the DNA is TGTGTCAGCAGCGCCGCGAGACTAGCGGACCAAGAGACCCAGTACTTC. Its protein is CVSSAARLADQETQYF.

This clone was observed a single time. The V gene is TRBV5-1, the J gene TRBJ2-1; D is ambiguous. CDR1 and CDR2 (germline): SGHRS, YFSETQ. CDR3 size: 16 residues. V was clipped by 0 bases and J by 5 bases, with 15 bases between them. CDR3 loop: CASSLGVATANNEQFF. The CDR3 DNA follows: TGCGCCAGCAGCTTGGGAGTAGCCACCGCGAACAATGAGCAGTTCTTC.